Presented here are 9 T cell receptor beta chains from one specimen sequenced in a study of cytomegalovirus exposure and HLA in healthy donors. The primer mix had 60 Vbeta and 13 Jbeta primers. Sequenced by immunoSEQ multiplex PCR; TCRdb stores in-frame clones only, minus some. The table records some 170,000 clones, 81% of them present only once. The sequencing sample was made of PBMCs. The origin of the receptors is a woman aged 18-35 years in good health and CMV-seropositive.

This chain uses TRBV19 with TRBJ1-1; D remains ambiguous. V was cut by 9 bases and J by 3 bases, with 8 bases left in between. Germline assignment: CDR1 LNHDA and CDR2 SQIVND (reference sequence). This CDR3 region has 11 residues. The CDR3 is CASRSYTEAFF. CDR3 DNA: TGTGCCAGCCGGAGCTACACTGAAGCTTTCTTT. The variable domain in full, completed from reference TRBV19 and TRBJ1-1, reads DGGITQSPKYLFRKEGQNVTLSCEQNLNHDAMYWYRQDPGQGLRLIYYSQIVNDFQKGDIAEGYSVSREKKESFPLTVTSAQKNPTAFYLCASRSYTEAFFGQGTRLTVV.

The chain uses TRBV10-1 and TRBJ2-2; the match to TRBD1 covers 7 bases. CDR3 size: 18 residues. Trimming removed 7 bases from V and 8 bases from J; junction bases left unmatched: 22. Germline V gene lookup returns CDR1 WNHNN and CDR2 SYGVQD (reference sequence). CDR3 in amino acids: CASISRERGPLPPGELFF. The CDR3 DNA reads TGCGCCAGCATTTCAAGGGAGAGGGGGCCTCTACCCCCTGGGGAGCTGTTTTTT.

The chain joins TRBV27 to TRBJ2-7, with 10 bases that match TRBD1. With 5 bases clipped from V and 4 bases from J, the junction kept 8 bases outside the gene matches. The CDR3 covers 15 residues. Germline CDR1 MNHEY, CDR2 SMNVEV (reference sequence). Written as DNA, the CDR3 is TGTGCCAGCAGTGGAATCGACAGGGGGCTTTACGAGCAGTACTTC. This sequence encodes CASSGIDRGLYEQYF.

The J gene is TRBJ1-6, the V gene TRBV15; the D gene is possibly TRBD1 (6 bases). With 0 bases removed from V and 7 bases from J, the gap between germline ends came to 13 bases. Germline V gene sequence: CDR1 LNHNV, CDR2 YYDKDF (reference sequence). This CDR3 spans 16 amino acids. For the CDR3, the DNA is TGTGCCACCAGCAGAGATAGGACAGAACGGAATTCACCCCTCCACTTT. It codes for CATSRDRTERNSPLHF.

The chain recombines TRBV11-2 with TRBJ2-7, with D unclear. Germline V gene data show CDR1 as SGHAT and CDR2 as FQNNGV. The CDR3 loop spans 13 amino acids. V lost 5 bases to trimming and J lost 6 bases, with 14 bases between them. The CDR3 DNA is TGTGCCAGCAGCCCTGCGGCCTTAGCCGAGCAGTACTTC. Protein: CASSPAALAEQYF.

This sequence joins TRBV9 and TRBJ1-1; 8 bases match TRBD1. Germline CDR1 is SGDLS and CDR2 is YYNGEE. The CDR3 has 15 amino acids. V lost 4 bases to trimming and J lost 5 bases; unmatched junction nucleotides: 10. CDR3 DNA sequence: TGTGCCAGCAGCCCATCCTCGGACAGGGATACTGAAGCTTTCTTT. Protein product: CASSPSSDRDTEAFF.

V usage is TRBV15 and J usage is TRBJ2-5, with 7 bases matching TRBD1. The J call may be faulty, since TRBJ2-7 better matches the DNA end. The CDR3 contains 15 residues. From germline, CDR1 is LNHNV and CDR2 YYDKDF (reference sequence). The CDR3 nucleotides are TGTGCCACCAGCCCTGGCACAGGGGAGTACTACGAGCAGTACTTC. Translation gives CATSPGTGEYYEQYF.

Points on this clone: An end of the junction does not agree with germline; a read error may underlie this. Other DNA sequences in the sample encode the same CDR3. The gene calls are TRBV5-1 and TRBJ2-2; TRBD1 matches 10 bases. Per the germline V gene, CDR1 is SGHRS and CDR2 is YFSETQ. The CDR3 consists of 14 residues. CDR3 in amino acids: CASKRQGASGELFF. The DNA of the CDR3 is TGCGCCAGCAAGCGACAGGGGGCCTCCGGGGAGCTGTTCTTT. Full variable domain (rest looked up from reference TRBV5-1 and TRBJ2-2): KAGVTQTPRYLIKTRGQQVTLSCSPISGHRSVSWYQQTPGQGLQFLFEYFSETQRNKGNFPGRFSGRQFSNSRSEMNVSTLELGDSALYLCASKRQGASGELFFGEGSRLTVL.

This clone was counted a single time. The chain has TRBV5-6 and TRBJ2-7, with 8 bases identical to TRBD2. Germline V gene lookup returns CDR1 SGHDT and CDR2 YYEEEE. The V gene end was trimmed by 0 bases and the J gene end by 5 bases; junction bases not matched to a gene: 1. This CDR3 contains 13 residues. CDR3 sequence reads: CASSLVAGNEQYF. The CDR3 DNA reads as TGTGCCAGCAGCTTGGTAGCGGGGAACGAGCAGTACTTC.